A selection of T cell receptor beta chains follows, all from one sample in a study of T cell responses to AZD1222 COVID-19 vaccine. The table came from immunoSEQ multiplex PCR; TCRdb's copy has only in-frame clones and leaves some out. The table includes some 100,000 clones, roughly 92% detected once. The specimen comprised peripheral blood, sampled 28 days after the second AZD1222 dose. Every receptor here comes from an adult who received the AZD1222 COVID-19 vaccine. The CDR3 runs from the conserved cysteine through the conserved F or W. The D gene is left open where the match is weak. The listing skips clone size in some rows; elsewhere it reads once, few, many or a size class.

abundance: .; v_gene: TRBV7-9; j_gene: TRBJ2-3; d_gene: TRBD2; CDR3aa: CASSRLADTQYF; CDR3nt: TGTGCCAGCAGCCGACTAGCGGATACGCAGTATTTT
abundance: .; v_gene: TRBV28; j_gene: TRBJ1-5; d_gene: TRBD1; CDR3aa: CASSKTGTPNQPQHF; CDR3nt: TGTGCCAGCAGTAAGACAGGGACACCTAATCAGCCCCAGCATTTT
abundance: few; v_gene: TRBV6-6; j_gene: TRBJ1-2; d_gene: TRBD1; CDR3aa: CASSLDRGHGYTF; CDR3nt: TGTGCCAGCAGCCTAGACAGGGGACATGGCTACACCTTC
abundance: .; v_gene: TRBV27; j_gene: TRBJ1-2; d_gene: .; CDR3aa: CASSLESGINYGYTF; CDR3nt: TGTGCCAGCAGTTTAGAATCAGGGATAAACTATGGCTACACCTTC
abundance: .; v_gene: TRBV5-1; j_gene: TRBJ2-7; d_gene: .; CDR3aa: CASSPEGTIEQYF; CDR3nt: TGCGCCAGCAGCCCAGAAGGCACGATCGAGCAGTACTTC
abundance: .; v_gene: TRBV28; j_gene: TRBJ1-6; d_gene: .; CDR3aa: CASSPPLEASYNSPLHF; CDR3nt: TGTGCCAGCAGTCCCCCCCTAGAGGCCAGCTATAATTCACCCCTCCACTTT
abundance: .; v_gene: TRBV6-4; j_gene: TRBJ1-5; d_gene: TRBD1; CDR3aa: CASSLQGGNQPQHF; CDR3nt: TGTGCCAGCAGCCTACAGGGGGGAAATCAGCCCCAGCATTTT
abundance: .; v_gene: TRBV19; j_gene: TRBJ1-1; d_gene: .; CDR3aa: CARIPPRLSAPVEAFF; CDR3nt: TGTGCCAGAATCCCCCCCCGCTTAAGCGCCCCAGTTGAAGCTTTCTTT
abundance: .; v_gene: TRBV29-1; j_gene: TRBJ1-1; d_gene: TRBD1; CDR3aa: CSVERSGTDNTEAFF; CDR3nt: TGCAGCGTTGAACGGTCCGGGACAGACAACACTGAAGCTTTCTTT
abundance: .; v_gene: TRBV25-1; j_gene: TRBJ1-4; d_gene: .; CDR3aa: CASSEGGATNEKLFF; CDR3nt: TGTGCCAGCAGTGAAGGGGGGGCGACTAATGAAAAACTGTTTTTT
abundance: .; v_gene: TRBV4-1; j_gene: TRBJ2-1; d_gene: TRBD2; CDR3aa: CASSQAVVRSGGRYNEQFF; CDR3nt: TGCGCCAGCAGCCAAGCAGTCGTCCGGTCGGGGGGACGCTACAATGAGCAGTTCTTC
abundance: .; v_gene: TRBV9; j_gene: TRBJ1-2; d_gene: .; CDR3aa: CASSVEITGGYTF; CDR3nt: TGTGCCAGCAGCGTAGAGATAACAGGTGGCTACACCTTC
abundance: .; v_gene: TRBV28; j_gene: TRBJ1-1; d_gene: .; CDR3aa: CASSPGSHTEAFF; CDR3nt: TGTGCCAGCAGTCCCGGGTCTCACACTGAAGCTTTCTTT
abundance: .; v_gene: TRBV6-5; j_gene: TRBJ1-6; d_gene: .; CDR3aa: CASRGQGEGNSPLHF; CDR3nt: TGTGCCAGCAGAGGGCAGGGAGAAGGTAATTCACCCCTCCACTTT
abundance: .; v_gene: TRBV10-3; j_gene: TRBJ2-1; d_gene: TRBD1; CDR3aa: CAIQGQAENEQFF; CDR3nt: TGTGCCATCCAGGGACAGGCGGAGAATGAGCAGTTCTTC
abundance: .; v_gene: TRBV7-2; j_gene: TRBJ1-1; d_gene: .; CDR3aa: CASSLEFGRTNTEAFF; CDR3nt: TGTGCCAGCAGCTTAGAGTTTGGACGGACGAACACTGAAGCTTTCTTT
abundance: once; v_gene: TRBV4-2; j_gene: TRBJ2-5; d_gene: TRBD2; CDR3aa: CASSQSGLAGQETQYF; CDR3nt: TGTGCCAGCAGCCAATCGGGACTAGCGGGGCAAGAGACCCAGTACTTC
abundance: .; v_gene: TRBV11-2; j_gene: TRBJ1-5; d_gene: .; CDR3aa: CASSLGPGSNQPQHF; CDR3nt: TGTGCCAGCAGCTTAGGGCCAGGGAGCAATCAGCCCCAGCATTTT
abundance: .; v_gene: TRBV11-2; j_gene: TRBJ2-1; d_gene: .; CDR3aa: CASSKEANFHEQFF; CDR3nt: TGTGCCAGCAGCAAAGAGGCCAATTTCCATGAGCAGTTCTTC
abundance: .; v_gene: TRBV3-1/TRBV3-2; j_gene: TRBJ2-5; d_gene: TRBD2; CDR3aa: CASSARRSAGEQETQYF; CDR3nt: TGTGCCAGCAGCGCCCGACGTTCGGCGGGGGAACAAGAGACCCAGTACTTC
abundance: .; v_gene: TRBV6-5; j_gene: TRBJ1-1; d_gene: .; CDR3aa: CASSGPTGDTEAFF; CDR3nt: TGTGCCAGCAGCGGACCCACGGGGGACACTGAAGCTTTCTTT
abundance: once; v_gene: TRBV6-5; j_gene: TRBJ2-7; d_gene: .; CDR3aa: CASRAPGGRDYEQYF; CDR3nt: TGTGCCAGCAGAGCGCCAGGGGGGCGCGACTACGAGCAGTACTTC
abundance: .; v_gene: TRBV11-2; j_gene: TRBJ2-7; d_gene: .; CDR3aa: CASSSGGSEQYF; CDR3nt: TGTGCCAGCAGCTCCGGCGGGTCCGAGCAGTACTTC
abundance: .; v_gene: TRBV6-7; j_gene: TRBJ2-3; d_gene: .; CDR3aa: CASSYSKQGNTDTQYF; CDR3nt: TGTGCCAGCAGTTACTCGAAACAGGGCAACACAGATACGCAGTATTTT
abundance: .; v_gene: TRBV7-6; j_gene: TRBJ1-2; d_gene: .; CDR3aa: CASSPLDEENYGYTF; CDR3nt: TGTGCCAGCAGCCCCCTGGACGAAGAGAACTATGGCTACACCTTC
abundance: .; v_gene: TRBV19; j_gene: TRBJ2-7; d_gene: TRBD1; CDR3aa: CASSITGQGAREQYF; CDR3nt: TGTGCCAGTAGTATTACGGGCCAGGGGGCGCGCGAGCAGTACTTC
abundance: few; v_gene: TRBV6-2/TRBV6-3; j_gene: TRBJ2-2; d_gene: TRBD1; CDR3aa: CASSYQGGAGTGELFF; CDR3nt: TGTGCCAGCAGTTACCAAGGGGGCGCGGGCACCGGGGAGCTGTTTTTT
abundance: .; v_gene: TRBV6-2/TRBV6-3; j_gene: TRBJ2-5; d_gene: TRBD1; CDR3aa: CASSYDRGGETQYF; CDR3nt: TGTGCCAGCAGTTACGACAGGGGGGGCGAGACCCAGTACTTC
abundance: once; v_gene: TRBV19; j_gene: TRBJ2-7; d_gene: TRBD1; CDR3aa: CASSPPGQGSNEQYF; CDR3nt: TGTGCCAGTAGTCCTCCGGGACAGGGGTCTAACGAGCAGTACTTC
abundance: .; v_gene: TRBV18; j_gene: TRBJ1-2; d_gene: .; CDR3aa: CASSPQFQGYGYTF; CDR3nt: TGTGCCAGCTCACCACAATTCCAGGGGTATGGCTACACCTTC
abundance: .; v_gene: TRBV30; j_gene: TRBJ2-1; d_gene: TRBD2; CDR3aa: CACRGLAGVNEQFF; CDR3nt: TGTGCCTGCCGGGGGCTAGCGGGGGTGAATGAGCAGTTCTTC
abundance: .; v_gene: TRBV21-1; j_gene: TRBJ1-2; d_gene: .; CDR3aa: CASSKSGTDAITF; CDR3nt: TGTGCCAGCAGCAAGAGCGGAACGGACGCTATCACCTTC
abundance: .; v_gene: TRBV29-1; j_gene: TRBJ1-2; d_gene: TRBD1; CDR3aa: CSAYRGPNYGYTF; CDR3nt: TGCAGCGCTTACAGGGGACCTAACTATGGCTACACCTTC
abundance: .; v_gene: TRBV7-3; j_gene: TRBJ2-7; d_gene: .; CDR3aa: CASSLTGSTPYEQYF; CDR3nt: TGTGCCAGCAGCCTCACTGGTAGTACCCCCTACGAGCAGTACTTC
abundance: .; v_gene: TRBV4-1; j_gene: TRBJ1-4; d_gene: .; CDR3aa: CASSQESATNEKLFF; CDR3nt: TGCGCCAGCAGCCAAGAATCGGCAACTAATGAAAAACTGTTTTTT
abundance: .; v_gene: TRBV27; j_gene: TRBJ2-1; d_gene: TRBD2; CDR3aa: CASRQFSGGREQFF; CDR3nt: TGTGCCAGCCGACAATTTAGCGGGGGAAGGGAGCAGTTCTTC
abundance: .; v_gene: TRBV6-5; j_gene: TRBJ2-5; d_gene: TRBD2; CDR3aa: CASSSSGGMRETQYF; CDR3nt: TGTGCCAGCAGCTCTAGCGGGGGAATGAGAGAGACCCAGTACTTC
abundance: .; v_gene: TRBV27; j_gene: TRBJ2-7; d_gene: .; CDR3aa: CAAAAGKSYEQYF; CDR3nt: TGTGCCGCGGCGGCAGGTAAAAGCTACGAGCAGTACTTC
abundance: .; v_gene: TRBV15; j_gene: TRBJ2-6; d_gene: TRBD1; CDR3aa: CATSRAGQGATGANVLTF; CDR3nt: TGTGCCACCAGCAGAGCAGGACAGGGGGCGACTGGGGCCAACGTCCTGACTTTC
abundance: .; v_gene: TRBV19; j_gene: TRBJ1-4; d_gene: .; CDR3aa: CASSIGPRGEKLFF; CDR3nt: TGTGCCAGTAGTATAGGACCCAGAGGGGAAAAACTGTTTTTT
abundance: .; v_gene: TRBV30; j_gene: TRBJ1-1; d_gene: .; CDR3aa: CAWSVRANTEAFF; CDR3nt: TGTGCCTGGAGTGTACGAGCGAACACTGAAGCTTTCTTT
abundance: .; v_gene: TRBV30; j_gene: TRBJ1-4; d_gene: TRBD1; CDR3aa: CAWSSGTEDEKLFF; CDR3nt: TGTGCCTGGAGTTCCGGGACAGAAGATGAAAAACTGTTTTTT
abundance: .; v_gene: TRBV18; j_gene: TRBJ2-5; d_gene: .; CDR3aa: CASSPGLGRNQETQYF; CDR3nt: TGTGCCAGCTCACCAGGTTTAGGACGGAACCAAGAGACCCAGTACTTC
abundance: .; v_gene: TRBV24-1; j_gene: TRBJ2-5; d_gene: .; CDR3aa: CATSDGAWVGGETQYF; CDR3nt: TGTGCCACCAGTGATGGGGCTTGGGTAGGCGGAGAGACCCAGTACTTC
abundance: .; v_gene: TRBV19; j_gene: TRBJ2-3; d_gene: TRBD1; CDR3aa: CASSAVAGGHGHTQYF; CDR3nt: TGTGCCAGTAGCGCGGTCGCAGGGGGCCATGGACATACGCAGTATTTT
abundance: .; v_gene: TRBV4-3; j_gene: TRBJ1-4; d_gene: .; CDR3aa: CASSPGNRGTNEKLFF; CDR3nt: TGCGCCAGCAGCCCTGGTAACAGAGGGACTAATGAAAAACTGTTTTTT
abundance: .; v_gene: TRBV28; j_gene: TRBJ1-2; d_gene: TRBD1; CDR3aa: CASTRDRGVYGYTF; CDR3nt: TGTGCCAGCACACGGGACAGGGGGGTCTATGGCTACACCTTC
abundance: .; v_gene: TRBV7-2; j_gene: TRBJ1-2; d_gene: .; CDR3aa: CASSYREGGPGYTF; CDR3nt: TGTGCCAGCAGCTACCGGGAGGGGGGTCCAGGCTACACCTTC